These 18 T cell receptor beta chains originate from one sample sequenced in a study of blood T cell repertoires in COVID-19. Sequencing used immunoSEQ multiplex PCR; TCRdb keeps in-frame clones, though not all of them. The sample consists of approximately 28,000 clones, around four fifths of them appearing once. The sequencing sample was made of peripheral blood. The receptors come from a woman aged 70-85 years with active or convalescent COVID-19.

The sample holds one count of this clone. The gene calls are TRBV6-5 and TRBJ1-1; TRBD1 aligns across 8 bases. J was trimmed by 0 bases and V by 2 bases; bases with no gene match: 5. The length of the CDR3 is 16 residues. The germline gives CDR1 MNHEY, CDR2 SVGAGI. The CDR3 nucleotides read TGTGCCAGCAGTTACAGATTGGGACAGGTGAACACTGAAGCTTTCTTT. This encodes CASSYRLGQVNTEAFF.

DNA for the CDR3: TGTGCCAGCAGACGTAGCTCTGGAAACACCATATATTTT. Protein sequence: CASRRSSGNTIYF. The chain is built from TRBV5-6 and TRBJ1-3; D is ambiguous. This CDR3 region has 13 residues. CDR1 is SGHDT and CDR2 is YYEEEE in the germline V gene. Trimming took off 5 bases at V and 0 bases at J, with 6 bases between the two ends.

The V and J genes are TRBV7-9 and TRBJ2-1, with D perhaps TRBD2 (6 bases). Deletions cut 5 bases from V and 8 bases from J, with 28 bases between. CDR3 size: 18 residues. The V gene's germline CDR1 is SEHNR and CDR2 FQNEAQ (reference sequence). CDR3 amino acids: CASSDPLGLMGGRDEQFF. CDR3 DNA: TGTGCCAGCAGCGACCCCCTTGGCCTAATGGGGGGTAGGGATGAGCAGTTCTTC.

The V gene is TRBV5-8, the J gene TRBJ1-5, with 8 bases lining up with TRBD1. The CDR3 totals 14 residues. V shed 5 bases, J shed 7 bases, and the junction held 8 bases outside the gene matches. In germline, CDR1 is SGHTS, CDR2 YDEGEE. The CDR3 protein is CASRYRGGGQPQHF. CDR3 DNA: TGTGCCAGCAGGTACAGGGGGGGCGGGCAGCCCCAGCATTTT.

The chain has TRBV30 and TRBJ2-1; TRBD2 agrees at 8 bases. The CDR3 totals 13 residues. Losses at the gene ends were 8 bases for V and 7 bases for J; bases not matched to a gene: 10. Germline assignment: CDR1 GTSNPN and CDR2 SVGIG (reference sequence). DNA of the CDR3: TGTGCCAGTAGCGGGAATAGTTTTAATGAGCAGTTCTTC. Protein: CASSGNSFNEQFF.

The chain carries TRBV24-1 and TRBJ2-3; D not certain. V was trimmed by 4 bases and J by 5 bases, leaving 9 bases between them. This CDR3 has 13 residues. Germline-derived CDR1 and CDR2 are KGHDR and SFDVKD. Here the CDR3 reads CATSDATVDTQYF. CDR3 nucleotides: TGTGCCACCAGTGACGCCACAGTAGATACGCAGTATTTT.

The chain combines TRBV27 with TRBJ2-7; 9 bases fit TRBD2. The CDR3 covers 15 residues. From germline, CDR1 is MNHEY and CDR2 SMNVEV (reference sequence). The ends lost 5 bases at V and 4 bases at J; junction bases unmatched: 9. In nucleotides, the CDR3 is TGTGCCAGCAGTCCCTGGGGTAGCGGGAGTTACGAGCAGTACTTC. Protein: CASSPWGSGSYEQYF.

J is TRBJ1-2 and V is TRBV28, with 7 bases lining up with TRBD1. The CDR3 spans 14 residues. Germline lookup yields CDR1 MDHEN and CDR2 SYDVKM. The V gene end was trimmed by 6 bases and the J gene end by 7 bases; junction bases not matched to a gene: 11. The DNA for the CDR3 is TGTGCCAGCAGAAGAGAGACAGGGATGCTTGGCTACACCTTC. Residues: CASRRETGMLGYTF.

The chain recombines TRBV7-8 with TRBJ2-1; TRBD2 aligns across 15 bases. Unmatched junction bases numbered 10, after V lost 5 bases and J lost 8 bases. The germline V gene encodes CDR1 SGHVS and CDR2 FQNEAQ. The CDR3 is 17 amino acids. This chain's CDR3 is CASSPWTSGGAVHEQFF. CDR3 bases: TGTGCCAGCAGCCCTTGGACTAGCGGGGGGGCTGTGCATGAGCAGTTCTTC.

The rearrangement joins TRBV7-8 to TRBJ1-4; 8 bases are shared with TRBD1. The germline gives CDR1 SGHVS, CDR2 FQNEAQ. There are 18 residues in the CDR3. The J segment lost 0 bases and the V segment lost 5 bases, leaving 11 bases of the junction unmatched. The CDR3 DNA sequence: TGTGCCAGCAGCCTCCTCGGACAGGGCAGGCCAACTAATGAAAAACTGTTTTTT. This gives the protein CASSLLGQGRPTNEKLFF.

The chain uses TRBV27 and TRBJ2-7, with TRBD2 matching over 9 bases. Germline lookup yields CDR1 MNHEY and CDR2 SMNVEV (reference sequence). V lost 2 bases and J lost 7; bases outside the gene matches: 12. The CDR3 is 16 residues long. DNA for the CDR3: TGTGCCAGCAGTTTAACGGGACTAGCCCCCTACTTTGAGCAGTACTTC. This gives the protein CASSLTGLAPYFEQYF.

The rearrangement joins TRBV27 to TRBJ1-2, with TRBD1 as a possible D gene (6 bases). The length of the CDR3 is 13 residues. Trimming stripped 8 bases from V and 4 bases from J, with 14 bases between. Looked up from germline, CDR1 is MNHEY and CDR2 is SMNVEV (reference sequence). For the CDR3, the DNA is TGTGCCAGCTCGTGGGGGCTGGGCTATGGCTACACCTTC. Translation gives CASSWGLGYGYTF.

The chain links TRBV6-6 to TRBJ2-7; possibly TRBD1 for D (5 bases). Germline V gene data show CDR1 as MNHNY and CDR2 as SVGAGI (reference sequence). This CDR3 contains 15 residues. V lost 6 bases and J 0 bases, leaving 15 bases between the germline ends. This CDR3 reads CASRPGHEISYEQYF. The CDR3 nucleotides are TGTGCCAGCAGGCCCGGACACGAAATCTCCTACGAGCAGTACTTC.

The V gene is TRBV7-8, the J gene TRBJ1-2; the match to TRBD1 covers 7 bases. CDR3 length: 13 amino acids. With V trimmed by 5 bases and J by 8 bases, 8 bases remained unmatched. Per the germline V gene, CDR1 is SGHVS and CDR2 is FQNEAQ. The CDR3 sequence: CASSTQTGVGYTF. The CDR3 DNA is TGTGCCAGCAGCACCCAAACAGGGGTAGGCTACACCTTC.

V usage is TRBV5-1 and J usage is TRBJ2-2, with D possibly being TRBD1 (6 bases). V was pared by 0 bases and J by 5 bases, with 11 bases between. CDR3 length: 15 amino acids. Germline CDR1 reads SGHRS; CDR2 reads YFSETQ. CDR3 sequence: CASSLVQGSTGELFF. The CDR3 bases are TGCGCCAGCAGCTTGGTGCAGGGGAGTACCGGGGAGCTGTTTTTT.

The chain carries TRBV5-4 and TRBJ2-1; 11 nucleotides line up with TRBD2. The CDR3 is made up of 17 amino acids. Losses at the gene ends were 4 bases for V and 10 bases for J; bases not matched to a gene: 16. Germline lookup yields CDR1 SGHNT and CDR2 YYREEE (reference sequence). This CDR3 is CASSPGGSSGRPQEQFF. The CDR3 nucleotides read TGTGCCAGCAGCCCTGGTGGGTCTAGCGGGAGGCCCCAGGAGCAGTTCTTC.

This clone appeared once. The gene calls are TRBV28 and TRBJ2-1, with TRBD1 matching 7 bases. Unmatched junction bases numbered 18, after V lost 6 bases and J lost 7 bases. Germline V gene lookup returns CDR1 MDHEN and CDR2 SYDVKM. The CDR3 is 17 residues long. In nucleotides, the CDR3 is TGTGCCAGCAGCATCTCAGGTTTAGGGGGCGCGTATAATGAGCAGTTCTTC. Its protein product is CASSISGLGGAYNEQFF.

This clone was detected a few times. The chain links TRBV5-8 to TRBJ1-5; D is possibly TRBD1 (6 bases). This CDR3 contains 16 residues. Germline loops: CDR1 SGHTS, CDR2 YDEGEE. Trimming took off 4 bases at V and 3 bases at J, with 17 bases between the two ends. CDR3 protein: CASSRGEGIVNQPQHF. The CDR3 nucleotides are TGTGCCAGCAGCAGGGGGGAGGGAATCGTCAATCAGCCCCAGCATTTT.